The 19 T cell receptor beta chains reported below all come from one sample, sequenced in a study of OX40 agonist ivuxolimab in advanced cancers. Some clones are missing from TCRdb's copy, which holds only in-frame ones; the method was immunoSEQ multiplex PCR. The table lists more than 45,000 clones, about 88% of them singletons. Specimen: CD4+ or CD8+ T cells sorted from blood, collected in a trial of the OX40 agonist ivuxolimab. These receptors originate from an adult with an advanced solid tumor such as melanoma, head and neck, liver or kidney cancer.

A few counts support this clone. The chain uses TRBV16 and TRBJ2-7; D assignment may be TRBD1 or TRBD2 (5 bases each). The CDR3 length is 17 residues. Trimming shortened V by 2 bases and J by 4 bases, and 21 bases separated the two germline ends. Germline loops: CDR1 KGHSY, CDR2 FQNENV. CDR3 sequence (DNA): TGTGCCAGCAGCCAAGGGGACCGGGGCCACCGTTTGTACGAGCAGTACTTC. This sequence encodes CASSQGDRGHRLYEQYF.

The chain uses TRBV7-2 and TRBJ2-3; 8 bases agree with TRBD2. CDR1 is SGHTA, CDR2 FQGNSA, per germline. The V gene end was trimmed by 5 bases and the J gene end by 3 bases; junction bases not matched to a gene: 7. This CDR3 has 15 residues. CDR3 bases: TGTGCCAGCAGCGAGGGACTAGGGGAGACAGATACGCAGTATTTT. Translating gives CASSEGLGETDTQYF.

The chain employs TRBV6-5 and TRBJ2-1; 8 nucleotides match TRBD2. The CDR3 consists of 16 residues. In germline, CDR1 is MNHEY, CDR2 SVGAGI. J was trimmed by 10 bases and V by 4 bases; bases with no gene match: 15. CDR3 DNA sequence: TGTGCCAGCAGTTCCCCGGGGGGCCGGGAGGGACGCGAGCAGTTCTTC. It encodes CASSSPGGREGREQFF.

The chain recombines TRBV14 with TRBJ1-1; D is unclear. This CDR3 comprises 15 residues. Germline CDR1 is SGHDN and CDR2 is FVKESK. V dropped 0 bases and J dropped 6 bases, with 14 bases sitting between them. CDR3 residues: CASSQDFVRGAEAFF. The CDR3, as DNA: TGTGCCAGCAGCCAAGATTTTGTCCGCGGCGCTGAAGCTTTCTTT.

The genes are TRBV4-2 and TRBJ2-3, with D uncertain. Per the germline V gene, CDR1 is LGHNA and CDR2 is YNFKEQ. The CDR3 consists of 12 residues. V lost 4 bases and J 6 bases, leaving 8 bases between the germline ends. The CDR3 sequence is CASSRSSDTQYF. CDR3 in DNA: TGTGCCAGCAGCCGTTCGTCGGATACGCAGTATTTT.

This clone was detected once. This sequence joins TRBV4-3 and TRBJ2-3; 9 nucleotides line up with TRBD2. Losses at the gene ends were 1 base for V and 5 bases for J; bases not matched to a gene: 4. CDR3 size: 15 residues. The germline V gene encodes CDR1 LGHNA and CDR2 YSLEER. CDR3 nucleotide sequence: TGCGCCAGCAGCCAAGCCCAGCGGGAGGTAGATACGCAGTATTTT. Encoded protein: CASSQAQREVDTQYF.

The chain recombines TRBV29-1 with TRBJ1-6; D remains ambiguous. The germline CDR1 and CDR2 sequences are SQVTM and ANQGSEA. CDR3 length: 13 residues. The ends were cut back, 3 bases at V and 7 bases at J, with 10 bases in the middle. In nucleotides, the CDR3 is TGCAGCGTTGATGGCAGGAGGAATTCACCCCTCCACTTT. Encoded protein: CSVDGRRNSPLHF.

The genes are TRBV1 and TRBJ2-2. TRBV1 is given as a pseudogene. The CDR3 is made up of 17 amino acids. The CDR3 protein is CTSSQVGVVPRAGELFF. In DNA form, the CDR3 reads TGCACCAGCAGCCAAGTCGGTGTGGTCCCAAGGGCCGGGGAGCTGTTTTTT.

V is TRBV7-2 and J is TRBJ2-1; 10 positions agree with TRBD2. CDR1 is SGHTA and CDR2 is FQGNSA in the germline V gene. The ends lost 2 bases at V and 7 bases at J; junction bases unmatched: 5. This CDR3 contains 15 residues. Here the CDR3 reads CASSLPGLAQNEQFF. Here the CDR3 DNA reads TGTGCCAGCAGCTTACCGGGACTAGCGCAAAATGAGCAGTTCTTC. Filled out from reference TRBV7-2 and TRBJ2-1, the complete variable domain reads GAGVSQSPSNKVTEKGKDVELRCDPISGHTALYWYRQSLGQGLEFLIYFQGNSAPDKSGLPSDRFSAERTGGSVSTLTIQRTQQEDSAVYLCASSLPGLAQNEQFFGPGTRLTVL.

The V gene is TRBV5-1, the J gene TRBJ2-7, with 7 bases matching TRBD1. The CDR3 length is 14 residues. V lost 5 bases, J lost 3 bases, and 8 bases stayed unmatched. The germline V gene has CDR1 SGHRS and CDR2 YFSETQ. As DNA, the CDR3 is TGCGCCAGCAGTCAGACAGGGAAAGGCTACGAGCAGTACTTC. Its translation is CASSQTGKGYEQYF.

The chain joins TRBV11-3 to TRBJ2-3; D might be TRBD1 (5 bases). The V end lost 1 base, the J end lost 0 bases, and 17 bases lay between the germline ends. CDR1 SGHNT and CDR2 YENEEA come from the germline V gene. CDR3 length: 18 residues. The CDR3 DNA follows: TGTGCCAGCAGCTTAGGCGTCGACAGTTTATCTAGCACAGATACGCAGTATTTT. Its protein is CASSLGVDSLSSTDTQYF. Full variable domain (outside the CDR3, taken from reference TRBV11-3 and TRBJ2-3): EAGVVQSPRYKIIEKKQPVAFWCNPISGHNTLYWYLQNLGQGPELLIRYENEEAVDDSQLPKDRFSAERLKGVDSTLKIQPAELGDSAVYLCASSLGVDSLSSTDTQYFGPGTRLTVL.

The chain links TRBV6-4 to TRBJ2-4; TRBD1 matches 11 bases. V lost 6 bases, J lost 6 bases, and 10 bases stayed unmatched. CDR3 length: 16 amino acids. The germline V gene has CDR1 MRHNA and CDR2 SNTAGT. CDR3 protein: CASSADRGPQANIQYF. DNA for the CDR3: TGTGCCAGCAGCGCGGACAGGGGGCCACAGGCAAACATTCAGTACTTC.

J is TRBJ1-2 and V is TRBV7-6; D gene unclear. Per germline, CDR1 SGHVS and CDR2 FNYEAQ. This CDR3 comprises 14 residues. Trimming shortened V by 1 base and J by 2 bases, and 8 bases separated the two germline ends. CDR3 sequence: CASSLDPGNYGYTF. The DNA for the CDR3 is TGTGCCAGCAGCTTAGACCCGGGGAACTATGGCTACACCTTC.

The chain couples TRBV7-4 to TRBJ1-4; D is unresolved. The germline gives CDR1 SGHVT, CDR2 SQSDAQ. Trimming removed 5 bases from V and 4 bases from J, with 20 bases in between. CDR3 length: 17 amino acids. This chain's CDR3 is CASSAYQKRGGNEKLFF. In DNA form, the CDR3 reads TGTGCCAGCAGCGCCTACCAAAAACGGGGTGGTAATGAAAAACTGTTTTTT.

The rearrangement joins TRBV21-1 to TRBJ2-5. TRBV21-1 has pseudogene status. The CDR3 is made up of 15 amino acids. CDR3 protein: CASPPGHRNPTTQYF. The CDR3 nucleotides are TGTGCCAGCCCACCGGGGCACAGAAATCCGACGACCCAGTACTTC.

This clone was counted once. V usage is TRBV6-5 and J usage is TRBJ1-5, with TRBD1 identical over 9 bases. The germline V gene encodes CDR1 MNHEY and CDR2 SVGAGI. The CDR3 has 15 amino acids. The junction had 9 bases not matched to a gene; V was cut back by 6 bases and J by 6 bases. CDR3 residues: CASSRTGAFGQPQHF. CDR3 DNA sequence: TGTGCCAGCAGCAGGACAGGGGCATTTGGTCAGCCCCAGCATTTT.

V usage is TRBV19 and J usage is TRBJ2-3; D is undetermined. V lost 2 bases, J lost 4 bases, and 16 bases lay in between. The V gene's germline CDR1 is LNHDA and CDR2 SQIVND (reference sequence). The CDR3 sequence is 16 residues long. CDR3 coding DNA: TGTGCCAGTAGTATATCCGCCTTGTATGGTGCAGATACGCAGTATTTT. Residues: CASSISALYGADTQYF. Variable domain in full (rest from reference TRBV19 and TRBJ2-3): DGGITQSPKYLFRKEGQNVTLSCEQNLNHDAMYWYRQDPGQGLRLIYYSQIVNDFQKGDIAEGYSVSREKKESFPLTVTSAQKNPTAFYLCASSISALYGADTQYFGPGTRLTVL.

The chain has TRBV9 and TRBJ1-1, with 10 bases fitting TRBD1. This CDR3 contains 20 residues. Germline CDR1 is SGDLS and CDR2 is YYNGEE. V shed 3 bases, J shed 0 bases, and the junction held 17 bases outside the gene matches. The CDR3 nucleotides are TGTGCCAGCAGCGCCAGTCCCTTTCCGGGACAGGGGACCATGAACACTGAAGCTTTCTTT. Protein product: CASSASPFPGQGTMNTEAFF.

This sequence joins TRBV11-2 and TRBJ1-2; TRBD1 agrees at 7 bases. Per germline, CDR1 SGHAT and CDR2 FQNNGV. Germline trimming cut 6 bases from V and 6 bases from J; bases unmatched to any gene: 13. This CDR3 is built from 15 residues. CDR3 in amino acids: CASSHPLGTADGYTF. CDR3 nucleotides: TGTGCCAGCAGTCACCCCCTCGGGACAGCGGATGGCTACACCTTC.